The TCR beta chain under discussion was sequenced for a study of T-cell reconstitution after alpha-beta-depleted transplantation in children. Findings and caveats of the study: Some patients showed high day-60 TCRbeta diversity, which derived from surviving recipient T cells and thymic progenitors.

This clonotype was picked up many times. Its antigen is still unknown. Preparation of the TCRbeta library involved a method that used unique molecular identifiers. Each CDR3 protein gets one entry after TCRdb re-called the PCR reads with MiXCR. The table records 200,000 to 250,000 distinct CDR3 sequences, 11% of them present only once. The source material was PBMCs, sampled before TCRalphabeta/CD19-depleted stem cell transplant. The sequence came from a child in the first two years of life with acute myeloid leukemia, due to receive a stem cell transplant.

Here the CDR3 reads CRGASYNEQFF. CDR3 coding DNA: TGCAGGGGGGCTTCCTACAATGAGCAGTTCTTC. The chain is built from TRBV29-1 and TRBJ2-1; tentative D call: TRBD1 (6 bases). Germline V gene data show CDR1 as SQVTM and CDR2 as ANQGSEA. This CDR3 region has 11 residues.